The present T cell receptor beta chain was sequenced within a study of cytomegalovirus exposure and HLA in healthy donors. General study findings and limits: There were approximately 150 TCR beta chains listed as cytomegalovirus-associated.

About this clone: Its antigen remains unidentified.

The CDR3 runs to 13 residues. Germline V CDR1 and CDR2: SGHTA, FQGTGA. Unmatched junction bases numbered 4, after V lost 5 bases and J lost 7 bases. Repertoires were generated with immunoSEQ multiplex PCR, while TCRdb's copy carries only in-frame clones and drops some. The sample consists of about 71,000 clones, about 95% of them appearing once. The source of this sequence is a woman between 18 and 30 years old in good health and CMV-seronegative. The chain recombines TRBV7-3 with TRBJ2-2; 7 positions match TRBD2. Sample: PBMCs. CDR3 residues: CASSTGGVGELFF. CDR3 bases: TGTGCCAGCAGCACTGGGGGGGTCGGGGAGCTGTTTTTT.